In this sample, the clone carrying this T cell receptor (beta chain) turned up a few times. Antigen specificity is unknown. Repertoires were generated with immunoSEQ multiplex PCR, while TCRdb's copy carries only in-frame clones and drops some. The sample contains 25,000 to 35,000 clones, about 89% of which appear only once. These data are taken from a study of T cell responses to AZD1222 COVID-19 vaccine. Overall study: Second doses that came at about 4 or about 12 weeks were put together. General observations from the study: Researchers report vaccine-associated CD4 TCRs spanning spike, with dominance at 160-218 and 743-854. Spike-specific TCR breadth and depth both grew after two AZD1222 doses.

Trimming took 2 bases from V and 0 from J, leaving 17 bases between them. This CDR3 is built from 18 residues. Per germline, CDR1 SGHVS and CDR2 FQNEAQ. This TCR was recovered from an adult in good health. The sequences come from peripheral blood, collected on day 0 of AZD1222 vaccination. J is TRBJ1-3 and V is TRBV7-8, with D perhaps matching TRBD1 (6 bases). Here the CDR3 reads CASSLSRGHLYSGNTIYF. DNA of the CDR3: TGTGCCAGCAGCTTAAGTCGGGGGCATCTATACTCTGGAAACACCATATATTTT.